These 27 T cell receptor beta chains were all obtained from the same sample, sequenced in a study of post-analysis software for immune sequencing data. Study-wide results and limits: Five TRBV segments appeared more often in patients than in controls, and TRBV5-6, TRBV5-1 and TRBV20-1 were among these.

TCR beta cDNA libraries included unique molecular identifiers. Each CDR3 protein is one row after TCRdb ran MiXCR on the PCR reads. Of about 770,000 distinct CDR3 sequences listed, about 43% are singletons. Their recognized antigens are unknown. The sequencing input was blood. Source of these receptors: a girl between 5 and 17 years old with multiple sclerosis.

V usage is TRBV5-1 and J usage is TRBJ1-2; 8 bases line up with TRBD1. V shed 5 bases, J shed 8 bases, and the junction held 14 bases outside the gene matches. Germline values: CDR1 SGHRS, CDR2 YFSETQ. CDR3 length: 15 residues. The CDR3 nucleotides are TGCGCCAGCAGACGTTATCCAGCGACAGGGGAAGGCTACACCTTC. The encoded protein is CASRRYPATGEGYTF.

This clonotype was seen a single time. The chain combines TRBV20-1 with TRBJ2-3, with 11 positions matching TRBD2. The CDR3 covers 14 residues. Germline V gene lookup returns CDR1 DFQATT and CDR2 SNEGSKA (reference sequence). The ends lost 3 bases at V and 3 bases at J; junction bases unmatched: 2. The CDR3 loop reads CSASRLAGTDTQYF. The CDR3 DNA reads TGCAGTGCTAGTAGACTAGCGGGAACAGATACGCAGTATTTT.

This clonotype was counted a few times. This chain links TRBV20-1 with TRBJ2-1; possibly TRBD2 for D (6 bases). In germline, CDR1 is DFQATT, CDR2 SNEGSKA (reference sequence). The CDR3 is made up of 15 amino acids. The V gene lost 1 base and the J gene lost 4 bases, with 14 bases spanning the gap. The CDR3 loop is CSARGNYGTYNEQFF. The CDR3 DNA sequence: TGCAGTGCTAGAGGGAACTATGGGACTTACAATGAGCAGTTCTTC.

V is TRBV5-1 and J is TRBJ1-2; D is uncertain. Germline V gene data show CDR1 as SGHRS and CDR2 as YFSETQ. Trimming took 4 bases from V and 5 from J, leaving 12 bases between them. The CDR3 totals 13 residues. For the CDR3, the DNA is TGCGCCAGCAGCCAATCGGACCTATATGGCTACACCTTC. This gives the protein CASSQSDLYGYTF.

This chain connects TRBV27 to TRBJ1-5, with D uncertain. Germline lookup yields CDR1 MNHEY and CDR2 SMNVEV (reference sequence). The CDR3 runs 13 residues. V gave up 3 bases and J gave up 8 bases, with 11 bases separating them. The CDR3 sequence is CASSFSDIEPQHF. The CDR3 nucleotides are TGTGCCAGCAGTTTCTCCGACATAGAGCCCCAGCATTTT.

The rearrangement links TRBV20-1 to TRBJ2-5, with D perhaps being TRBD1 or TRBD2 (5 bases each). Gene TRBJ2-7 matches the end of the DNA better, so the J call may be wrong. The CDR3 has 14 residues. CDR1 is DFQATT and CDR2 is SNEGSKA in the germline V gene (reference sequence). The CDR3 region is CSANPGPPRDEQYF. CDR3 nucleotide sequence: TGCAGTGCTAACCCGGGACCGCCAAGAGACGAGCAGTACTTC.

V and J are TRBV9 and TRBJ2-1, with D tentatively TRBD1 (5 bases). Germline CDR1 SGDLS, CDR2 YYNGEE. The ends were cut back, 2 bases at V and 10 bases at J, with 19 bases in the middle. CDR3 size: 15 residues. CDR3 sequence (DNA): TGTGCCAGCAGCGTCTCCCCTAGTCAGGGATACGAGCAGTTCTTC. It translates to CASSVSPSQGYEQFF. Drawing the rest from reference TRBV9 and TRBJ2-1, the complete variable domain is DSGVTQTPKHLITATGQRVTLRCSPRSGDLSVYWYQQSLDQGLQFLIQYYNGEERAKGNILERFSAQQFPDLHSELNLSSLELGDSALYFCASSVSPSQGYEQFFGPGTRLTVL.

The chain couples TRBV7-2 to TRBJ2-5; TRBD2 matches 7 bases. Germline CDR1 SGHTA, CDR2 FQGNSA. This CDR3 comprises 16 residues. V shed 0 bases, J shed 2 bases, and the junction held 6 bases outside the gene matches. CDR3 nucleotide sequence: TGTGCCAGCAGCTTAGCAGTGACTAGCAGACAAGAGACCCAGTACTTC. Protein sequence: CASSLAVTSRQETQYF.

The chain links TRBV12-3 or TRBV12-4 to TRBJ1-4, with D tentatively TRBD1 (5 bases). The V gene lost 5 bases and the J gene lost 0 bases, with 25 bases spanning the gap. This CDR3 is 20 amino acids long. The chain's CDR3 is CASSVIPGAANPATNEKLFF. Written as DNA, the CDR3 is TGTGCCAGCAGTGTTATTCCTGGGGCCGCCAACCCCGCAACTAATGAAAAACTGTTTTTT.

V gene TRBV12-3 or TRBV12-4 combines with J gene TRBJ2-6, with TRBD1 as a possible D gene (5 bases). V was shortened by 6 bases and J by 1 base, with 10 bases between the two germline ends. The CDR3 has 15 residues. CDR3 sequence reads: CASSPRESGANVLTF. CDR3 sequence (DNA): TGTGCCAGCAGCCCCAGGGAATCTGGGGCCAACGTCCTGACTTTC.

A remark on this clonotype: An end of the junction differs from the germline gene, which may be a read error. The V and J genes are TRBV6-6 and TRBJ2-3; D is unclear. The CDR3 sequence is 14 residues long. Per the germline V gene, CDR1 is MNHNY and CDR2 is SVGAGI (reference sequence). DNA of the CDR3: TGTACCAGCACCTTAGGACCGCTACTTAATACGCAGTATTTT. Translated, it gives CTSTLGPLLNTQYF.

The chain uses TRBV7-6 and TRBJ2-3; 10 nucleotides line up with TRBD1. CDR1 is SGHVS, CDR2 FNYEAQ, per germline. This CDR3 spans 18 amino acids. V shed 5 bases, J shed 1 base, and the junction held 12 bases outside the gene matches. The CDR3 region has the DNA TGTGCCAGCAGCCACGAAATCGGACAGGGGGGGCGCACAGATACGCAGTATTTT. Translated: CASSHEIGQGGRTDTQYF.

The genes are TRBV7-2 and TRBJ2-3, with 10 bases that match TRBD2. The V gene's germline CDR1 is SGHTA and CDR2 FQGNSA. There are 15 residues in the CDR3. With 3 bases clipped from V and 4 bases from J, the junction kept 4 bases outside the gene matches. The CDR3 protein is CASSFSGRTADTQYF. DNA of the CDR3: TGTGCCAGCAGCTTTAGCGGGAGGACCGCAGATACGCAGTATTTT.

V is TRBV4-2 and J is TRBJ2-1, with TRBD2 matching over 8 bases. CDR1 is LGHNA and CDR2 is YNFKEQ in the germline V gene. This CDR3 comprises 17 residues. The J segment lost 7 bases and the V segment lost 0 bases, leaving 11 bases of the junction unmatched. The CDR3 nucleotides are TGTGCCAGCAGCCAAGACGATGTCGGACTAGCTCCAAATGAGCAGTTCTTC. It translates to CASSQDDVGLAPNEQFF.

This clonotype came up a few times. DNA for the CDR3: TGTGCCAGCTCATCAACAAGACTAGCGGAGCAGTACTTC. Translation gives CASSSTRLAEQYF. The chain has TRBV18 and TRBJ2-5; 9 bases are shared with TRBD2. The CDR3 contains 13 residues. Germline V gene data show CDR1 as KGHSH and CDR2 as LQKENI. The V gene end was trimmed by 5 bases and the J gene end by 11 bases; junction bases not matched to a gene: 9. Full variable domain (rest looked up from reference TRBV18 and TRBJ2-5): NAGVMQNPRHLVRRRGQEARLRCSPMKGHSHVYWYRQLPEEGLKFMVYLQKENIIDESGMPKERFSAEFPKEGPSILRIQQVVRGDSAAYFCASSSTRLAEQYFGPGTRLLVL.

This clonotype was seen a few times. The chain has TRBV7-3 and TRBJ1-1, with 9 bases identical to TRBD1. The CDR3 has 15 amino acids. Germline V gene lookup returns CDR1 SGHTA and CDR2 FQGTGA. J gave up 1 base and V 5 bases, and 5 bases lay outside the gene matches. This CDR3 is CASSKWTGENTEAFF. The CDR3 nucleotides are TGTGCCAGCAGCAAATGGACAGGGGAGAACACTGAAGCTTTCTTT.

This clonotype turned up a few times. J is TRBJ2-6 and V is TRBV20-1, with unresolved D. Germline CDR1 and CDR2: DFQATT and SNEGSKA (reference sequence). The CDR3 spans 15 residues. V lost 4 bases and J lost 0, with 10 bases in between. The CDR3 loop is CSANGGASGANVLTF. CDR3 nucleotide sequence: TGCAGTGCTAATGGCGGTGCCTCTGGGGCCAACGTCCTGACTTTC.

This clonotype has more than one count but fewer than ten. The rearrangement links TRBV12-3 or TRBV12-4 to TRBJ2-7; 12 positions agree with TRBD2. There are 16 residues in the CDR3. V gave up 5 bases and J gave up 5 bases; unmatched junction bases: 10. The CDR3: CASSPVTSGRTHEQYF. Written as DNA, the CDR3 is TGTGCCAGCAGTCCCGTCACTAGCGGGAGGACCCACGAGCAGTACTTC.

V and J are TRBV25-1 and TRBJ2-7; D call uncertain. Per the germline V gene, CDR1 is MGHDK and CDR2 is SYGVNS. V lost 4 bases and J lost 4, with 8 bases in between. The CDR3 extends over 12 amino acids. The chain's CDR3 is CASSGRAYEQYF. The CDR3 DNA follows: TGTGCCAGCAGTGGTCGAGCGTACGAGCAGTACTTC.

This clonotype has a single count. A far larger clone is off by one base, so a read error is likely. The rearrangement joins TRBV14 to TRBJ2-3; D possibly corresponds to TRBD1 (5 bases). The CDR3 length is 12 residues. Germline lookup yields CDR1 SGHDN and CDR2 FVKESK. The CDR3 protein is CASSLSTGTQYF. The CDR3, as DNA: TGTGCCAGCAGCCTTAGCACAGGTACGCAGTATTTT.

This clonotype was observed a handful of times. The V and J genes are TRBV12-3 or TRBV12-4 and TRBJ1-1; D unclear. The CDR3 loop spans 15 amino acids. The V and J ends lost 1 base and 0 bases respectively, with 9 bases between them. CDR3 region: CASSLDTTLNTEAFF. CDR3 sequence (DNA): TGTGCCAGCAGTTTAGACACAACTTTGAACACTGAAGCTTTCTTT.

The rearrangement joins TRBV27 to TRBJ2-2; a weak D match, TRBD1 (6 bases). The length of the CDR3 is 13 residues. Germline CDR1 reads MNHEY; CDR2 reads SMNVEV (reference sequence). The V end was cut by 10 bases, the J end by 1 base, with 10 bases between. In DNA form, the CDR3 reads TGTGCCACCCAAGGGGGGAACACCGGGGAGCTGTTTTTT. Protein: CATQGGNTGELFF.

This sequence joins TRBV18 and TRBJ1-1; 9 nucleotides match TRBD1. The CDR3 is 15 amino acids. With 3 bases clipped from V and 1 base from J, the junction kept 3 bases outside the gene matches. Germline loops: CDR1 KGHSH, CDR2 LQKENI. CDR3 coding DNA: TGTGCCAGCTCACCTACGGGACAGGGGAACACTGAAGCTTTCTTT. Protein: CASSPTGQGNTEAFF.

This CDR3 is CASSLPGGWETQYF. DNA for the CDR3: TGTGCCAGCAGCTTGCCAGGGGGCTGGGAGACCCAGTACTTC. The chain carries TRBV11-3 and TRBJ2-4, with 8 nucleotides matching TRBD1. The J call may be mistaken, given a closer DNA end match to TRBJ2-5. Germline assignment: CDR1 SGHNT and CDR2 YENEEA. The CDR3 covers 14 residues.

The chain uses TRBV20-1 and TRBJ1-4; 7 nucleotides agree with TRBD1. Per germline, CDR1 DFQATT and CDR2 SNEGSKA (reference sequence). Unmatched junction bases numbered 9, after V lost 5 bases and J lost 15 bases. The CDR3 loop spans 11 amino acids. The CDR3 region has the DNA TGCAGTGCTCGACAGGGCCGAGAGGTGTTTTTT. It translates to CSARQGREVFF.

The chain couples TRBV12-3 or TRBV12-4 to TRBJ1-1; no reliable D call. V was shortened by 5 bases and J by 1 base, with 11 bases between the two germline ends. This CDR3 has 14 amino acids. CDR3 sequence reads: CASSPLRGNTEAFF. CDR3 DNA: TGTGCCAGCAGTCCCCTGAGAGGGAACACTGAAGCTTTCTTT.

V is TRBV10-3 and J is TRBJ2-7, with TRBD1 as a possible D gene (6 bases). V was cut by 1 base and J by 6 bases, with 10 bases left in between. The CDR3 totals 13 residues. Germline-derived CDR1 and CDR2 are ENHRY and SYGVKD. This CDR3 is CAISELQGLEQYF. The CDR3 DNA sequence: TGTGCCATCAGTGAGTTACAGGGTCTCGAGCAGTACTTC.